This T cell receptor (beta chain) was sequenced in a study of cytomegalovirus exposure and HLA in healthy donors. In the study overall: About 83 million unique TCRs from HLA-typed donors made up an early data release. Study-level findings and limits: Analysis performed later showed TCR beta chains linked to HLA being more clonally expanded than equally common others. What TCR beta sequences reportedly achieved was accurate prediction of HLA-A and HLA-B alleles in most subjects.

All the people who gave samples were healthy bone marrow donors. Germline V lookup: CDR1 PRHDT, CDR2 FYEKMQ (reference sequence). V was pared by 6 bases and J by 1 base, with 4 bases of the junction left unmatched. CDR3 size: 15 residues. The primer mix had 60 Vbeta and 13 Jbeta primers. Method: immunoSEQ multiplex PCR; TCRdb's copy keeps in-frame clones and lacks some. In the table there are 100,000 to 150,000 clones, around 80% of which are singletons. This clone has a single count. Its antigen is unknown. Material: PBMCs. The chain links TRBV13 to TRBJ2-2; 8 positions match TRBD1. This clonotype originated in a woman between 35 and 50 years old in good health and CMV-seropositive. CDR3 DNA: TGTGCCAGCAGAACCGGGACAGGGAACACCGGGGAGCTGTTTTTT. Its translation is CASRTGTGNTGELFF. The complete variable domain, with remaining parts taken from reference TRBV13 and TRBJ2-2, reads AAGVIQSPRHLIKEKRETATLKCYPIPRHDTVYWYQQGPGQDPQFLISFYEKMQSDKGSIPDRFSAQQFSDYHSELNMSSLELGDSALYFCASRTGTGNTGELFFGEGSRLTVL.